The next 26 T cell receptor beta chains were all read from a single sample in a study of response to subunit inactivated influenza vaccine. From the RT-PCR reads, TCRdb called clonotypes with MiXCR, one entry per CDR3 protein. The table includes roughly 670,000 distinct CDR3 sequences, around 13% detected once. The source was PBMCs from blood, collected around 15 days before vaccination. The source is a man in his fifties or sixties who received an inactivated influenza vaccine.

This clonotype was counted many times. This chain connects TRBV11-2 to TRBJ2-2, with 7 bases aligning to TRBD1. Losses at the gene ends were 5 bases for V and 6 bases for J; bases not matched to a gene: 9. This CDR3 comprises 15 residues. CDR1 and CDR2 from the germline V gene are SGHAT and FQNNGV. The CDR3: CASSSGTVGPGELFF. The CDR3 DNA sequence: TGTGCCAGCAGCAGTGGGACAGTCGGTCCCGGGGAGCTGTTTTTT.

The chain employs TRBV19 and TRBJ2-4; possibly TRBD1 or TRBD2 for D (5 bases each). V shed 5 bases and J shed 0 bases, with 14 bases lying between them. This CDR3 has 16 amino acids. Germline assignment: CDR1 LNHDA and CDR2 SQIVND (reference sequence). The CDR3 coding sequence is TGTGCCAGTAGTCGAGGGACGGGAATAGCCAAAAACATTCAGTACTTC. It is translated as CASSRGTGIAKNIQYF.

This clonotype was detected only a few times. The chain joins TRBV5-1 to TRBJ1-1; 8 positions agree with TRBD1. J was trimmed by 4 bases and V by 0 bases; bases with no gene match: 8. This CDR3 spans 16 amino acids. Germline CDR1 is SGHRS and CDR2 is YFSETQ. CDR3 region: CASSLGGWQGATEAFF. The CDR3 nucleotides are TGCGCCAGCAGCTTGGGTGGGTGGCAGGGGGCCACTGAAGCTTTCTTT.

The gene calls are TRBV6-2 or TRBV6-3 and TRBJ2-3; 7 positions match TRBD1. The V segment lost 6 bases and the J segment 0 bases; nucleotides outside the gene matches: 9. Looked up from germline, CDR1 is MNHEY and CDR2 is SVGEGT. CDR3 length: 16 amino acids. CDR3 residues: CASRKPGQTSTDTQYF. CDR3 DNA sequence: TGTGCCAGCAGAAAACCGGGACAGACTAGCACAGATACGCAGTATTTT.

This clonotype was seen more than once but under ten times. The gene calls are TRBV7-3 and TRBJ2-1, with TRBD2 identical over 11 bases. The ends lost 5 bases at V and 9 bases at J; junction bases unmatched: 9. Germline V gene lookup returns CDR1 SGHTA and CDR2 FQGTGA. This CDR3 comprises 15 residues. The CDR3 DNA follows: TGTGCCAGCAGCCTACTTAGCGGGAGGGTTAGTGAGCAGTTCTTC. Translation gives CASSLLSGRVSEQFF. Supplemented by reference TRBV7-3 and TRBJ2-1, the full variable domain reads GAGVSQTPSNKVTEKGKYVELRCDPISGHTALYWYRQSLGQGPEFLIYFQGTGAADDSGLPNDRFFAVRPEGSVSTLKIQRTERGDSAVYLCASSLLSGRVSEQFFGPGTRLTVL.

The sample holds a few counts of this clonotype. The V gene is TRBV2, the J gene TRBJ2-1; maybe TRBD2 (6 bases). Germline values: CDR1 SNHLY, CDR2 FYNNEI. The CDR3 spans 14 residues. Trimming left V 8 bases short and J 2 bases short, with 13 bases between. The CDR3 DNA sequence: TGTGCCAGCGGTAGGCGGGGAACCTACAATGAGCAGTTCTTC. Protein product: CASGRRGTYNEQFF.

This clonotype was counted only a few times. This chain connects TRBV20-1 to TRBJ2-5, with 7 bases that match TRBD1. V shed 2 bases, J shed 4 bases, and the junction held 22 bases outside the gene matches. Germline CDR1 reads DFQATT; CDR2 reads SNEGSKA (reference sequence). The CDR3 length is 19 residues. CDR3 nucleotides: TGCAGTGCTAGACCTAACCCGACCCGGGACAGTGGTGAAGTAGAGACCCAGTACTTC. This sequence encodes CSARPNPTRDSGEVETQYF.

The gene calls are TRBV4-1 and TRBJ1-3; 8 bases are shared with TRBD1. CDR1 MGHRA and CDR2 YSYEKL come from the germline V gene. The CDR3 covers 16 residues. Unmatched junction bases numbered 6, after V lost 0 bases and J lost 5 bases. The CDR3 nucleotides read TGCGCCAGCAGCCAAGATGGGACAGGTGCCCGAAACACCATATATTTT. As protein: CASSQDGTGARNTIYF.

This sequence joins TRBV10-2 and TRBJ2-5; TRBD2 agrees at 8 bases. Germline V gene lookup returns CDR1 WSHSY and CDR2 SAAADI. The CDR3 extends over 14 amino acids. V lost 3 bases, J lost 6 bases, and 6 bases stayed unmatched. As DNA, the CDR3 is TGCGCCAGCAGTGAATCGGGGGGGCCTAAGACCCAGTACTTC. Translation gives CASSESGGPKTQYF.

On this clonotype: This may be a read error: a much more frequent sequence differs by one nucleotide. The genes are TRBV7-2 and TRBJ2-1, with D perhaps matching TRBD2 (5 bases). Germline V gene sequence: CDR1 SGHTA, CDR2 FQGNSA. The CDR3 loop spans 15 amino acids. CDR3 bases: TGTGCCAGCAGCGTAGCCCCTGGACCGGGGAGTGAGCAGTTCTTC. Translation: CASSVAPGPGSEQFF.

The CDR3 reads CASGPRDTEAFF. For the CDR3, the DNA is TGTGCCAGCGGACCGCGGGACACTGAAGCTTTCTTT. The J gene is TRBJ1-1, the V gene TRBV12-3 or TRBV12-4; no clear D. This CDR3 is built from 12 residues. Trimming pared 8 bases from V and 3 bases from J, leaving 10 bases between.

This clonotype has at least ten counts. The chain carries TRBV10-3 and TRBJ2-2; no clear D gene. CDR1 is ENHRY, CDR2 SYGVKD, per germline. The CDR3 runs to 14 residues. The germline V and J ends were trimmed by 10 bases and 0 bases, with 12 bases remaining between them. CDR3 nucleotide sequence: TGTGCCACCAAGAAGGAATCGAACACCGGGGAGCTGTTTTTT. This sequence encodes CATKKESNTGELFF.

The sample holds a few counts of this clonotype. CDR3 coding DNA: TGTGCCATCAGTGAGCGGGCCGCTGGGAGCGAGCAGTACTTC. Protein: CAISERAAGSEQYF. The chain is built from TRBV10-3 and TRBJ2-7; possible D gene TRBD2, 5 bases. CDR1 is ENHRY, CDR2 SYGVKD, per germline. The CDR3 contains 14 residues. Trimming cost V 2 bases and J 6 bases, with 14 bases left between them.

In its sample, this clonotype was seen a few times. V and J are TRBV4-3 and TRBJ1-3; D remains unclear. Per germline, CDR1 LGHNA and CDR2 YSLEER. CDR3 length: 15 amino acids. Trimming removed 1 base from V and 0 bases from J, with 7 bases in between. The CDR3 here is CASSQGAGSGNTIYF. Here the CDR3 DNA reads TGCGCCAGCAGCCAAGGGGCAGGCTCTGGAAACACCATATATTTT.

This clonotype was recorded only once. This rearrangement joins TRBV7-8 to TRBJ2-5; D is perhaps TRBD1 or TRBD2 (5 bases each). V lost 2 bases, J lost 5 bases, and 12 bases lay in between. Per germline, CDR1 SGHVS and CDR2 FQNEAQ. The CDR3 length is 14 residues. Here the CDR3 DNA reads TGTGCCAGCAGCTTACCGGCAGGGAGTGAGACCCAGTACTTC. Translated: CASSLPAGSETQYF. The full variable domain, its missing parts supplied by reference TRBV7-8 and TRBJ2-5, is GAGVSQSPRYKVAKRGQDVALRCDPISGHVSLFWYQQALGQGPEFLTYFQNEAQLDKSGLPSDRFFAERPEGSVSTLKIQRTQQEDSAVYLCASSLPAGSETQYFGPGTRLLVL.

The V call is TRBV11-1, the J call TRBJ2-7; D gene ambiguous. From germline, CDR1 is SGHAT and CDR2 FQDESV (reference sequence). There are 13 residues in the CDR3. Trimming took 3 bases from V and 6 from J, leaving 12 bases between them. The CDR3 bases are TGTGCCAGCAGCTTGGGCGAGCCTAGCGAGCAGTACTTC. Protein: CASSLGEPSEQYF.

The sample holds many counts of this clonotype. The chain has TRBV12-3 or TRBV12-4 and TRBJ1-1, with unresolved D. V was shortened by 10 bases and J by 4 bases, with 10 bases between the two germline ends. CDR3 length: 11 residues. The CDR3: CATTVTTEAFF. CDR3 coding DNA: TGTGCCACAACAGTTACCACTGAAGCTTTCTTT.

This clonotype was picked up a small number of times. DNA of the CDR3: TGCGCCAGCAGCCAAGAGCTCTGGAGTGAGCAGTTCTTC. Protein sequence: CASSQELWSEQFF. This sequence joins TRBV4-3 and TRBJ2-1; unclear D gene. V lost 0 bases and J lost 9, with 9 bases in between. Germline values: CDR1 LGHNA, CDR2 YSLEER. The CDR3 covers 13 residues.

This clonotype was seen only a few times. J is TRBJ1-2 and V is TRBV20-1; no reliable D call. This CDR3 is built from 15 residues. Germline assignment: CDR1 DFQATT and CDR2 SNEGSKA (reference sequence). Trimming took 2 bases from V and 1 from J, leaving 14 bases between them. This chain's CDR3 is CSARPRPRFNYGYTF. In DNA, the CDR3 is TGCAGTGCTAGACCGAGGCCCCGGTTTAACTATGGCTACACCTTC.

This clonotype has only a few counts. The chain's CDR3 is CASSLRDPRSGTQYF. The CDR3 coding sequence is TGTGCCAGCAGCCTCCGGGACCCCCGGTCGGGTACGCAGTATTTT. This chain links TRBV27 with TRBJ2-3; either TRBD1 or TRBD2 may supply D (5 bases each). CDR1 and CDR2 from the germline V gene are MNHEY and SMNVEV (reference sequence). The CDR3 is 15 residues long. Trimming shortened V by 6 bases and J by 8 bases, and 21 bases separated the two germline ends.

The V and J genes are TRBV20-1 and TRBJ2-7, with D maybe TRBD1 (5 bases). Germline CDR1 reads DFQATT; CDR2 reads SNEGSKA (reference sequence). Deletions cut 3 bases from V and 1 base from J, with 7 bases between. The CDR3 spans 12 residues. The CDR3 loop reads CSARTASYEQYF. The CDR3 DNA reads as TGCAGTGCTAGGACAGCATCCTACGAGCAGTACTTC.

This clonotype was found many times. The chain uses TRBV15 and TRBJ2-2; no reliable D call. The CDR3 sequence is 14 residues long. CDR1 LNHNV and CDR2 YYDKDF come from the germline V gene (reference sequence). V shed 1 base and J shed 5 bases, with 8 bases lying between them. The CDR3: CATSRVGITGELFF. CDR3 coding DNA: TGTGCCACCAGCAGAGTGGGCATTACCGGGGAGCTGTTTTTT.

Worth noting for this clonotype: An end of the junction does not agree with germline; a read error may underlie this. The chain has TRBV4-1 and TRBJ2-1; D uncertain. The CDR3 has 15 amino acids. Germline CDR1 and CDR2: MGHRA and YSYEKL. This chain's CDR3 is CLPPSSVNSYNEQFF. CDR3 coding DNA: TGTCTGCCACCATCCTCCGTCAACTCCTACAATGAGCAGTTCTTC.

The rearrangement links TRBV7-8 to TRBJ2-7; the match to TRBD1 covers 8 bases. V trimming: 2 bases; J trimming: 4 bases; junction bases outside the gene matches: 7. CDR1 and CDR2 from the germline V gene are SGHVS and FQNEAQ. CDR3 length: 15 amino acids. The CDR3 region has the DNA TGTGCCAGCAGCTTATTCCCCAGGGGGCAGTACGAGCAGTACTTC. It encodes CASSLFPRGQYEQYF. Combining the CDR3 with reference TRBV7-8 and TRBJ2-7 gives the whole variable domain GAGVSQSPRYKVAKRGQDVALRCDPISGHVSLFWYQQALGQGPEFLTYFQNEAQLDKSGLPSDRFFAERPEGSVSTLKIQRTQQEDSAVYLCASSLFPRGQYEQYFGPGTRLTVT.

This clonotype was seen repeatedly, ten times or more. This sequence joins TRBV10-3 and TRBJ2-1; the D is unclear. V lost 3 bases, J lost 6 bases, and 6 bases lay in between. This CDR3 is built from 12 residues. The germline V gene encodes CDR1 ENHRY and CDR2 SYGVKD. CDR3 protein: CAISDYLNEQFF. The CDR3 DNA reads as TGTGCCATCAGTGACTACCTCAATGAGCAGTTCTTC.

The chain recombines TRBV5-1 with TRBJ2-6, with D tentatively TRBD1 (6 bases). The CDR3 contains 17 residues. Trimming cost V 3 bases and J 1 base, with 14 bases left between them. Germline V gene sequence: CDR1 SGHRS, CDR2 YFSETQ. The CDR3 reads CASSSGTLASGANVLTF. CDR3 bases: TGCGCCAGCAGCTCCGGGACACTCGCTTCTGGGGCCAACGTCCTGACTTTC.